The clone carrying this T cell receptor (beta chain) showed up just once. The record originates from a study of blood T cell repertoires in COVID-19. Study-wide context: Sites in the United States, Italy and Spain provided acute and convalescent COVID-19 samples. PBMCs, B-cell-depleted T cells, or T cells provided the cDNA or gDNA that made up the material.

Profiling relied on immunoSEQ multiplex PCR, and the TCRdb table lists in-frame clones only, not all of them. The sample contains about 83,000 clones, 88% of which appear only once. CDR1 SGDLS and CDR2 YYNGEE come from the germline V gene. This CDR3 has 16 residues. Trimming stripped 0 bases from V and 4 bases from J, with 16 bases between. This clonotype was sampled from a human donor in a cohort sampled during active COVID-19. The chain uses TRBV9 and TRBJ1-1; weak D call: TRBD1 (5 bases). Sequencing was done on a sample of peripheral blood. The CDR3 coding sequence is TGTGCCAGCAGCGTAGCTTCAGGGTCGTGGGGCACTGAAGCTTTCTTT. It specifies CASSVASGSWGTEAFF.